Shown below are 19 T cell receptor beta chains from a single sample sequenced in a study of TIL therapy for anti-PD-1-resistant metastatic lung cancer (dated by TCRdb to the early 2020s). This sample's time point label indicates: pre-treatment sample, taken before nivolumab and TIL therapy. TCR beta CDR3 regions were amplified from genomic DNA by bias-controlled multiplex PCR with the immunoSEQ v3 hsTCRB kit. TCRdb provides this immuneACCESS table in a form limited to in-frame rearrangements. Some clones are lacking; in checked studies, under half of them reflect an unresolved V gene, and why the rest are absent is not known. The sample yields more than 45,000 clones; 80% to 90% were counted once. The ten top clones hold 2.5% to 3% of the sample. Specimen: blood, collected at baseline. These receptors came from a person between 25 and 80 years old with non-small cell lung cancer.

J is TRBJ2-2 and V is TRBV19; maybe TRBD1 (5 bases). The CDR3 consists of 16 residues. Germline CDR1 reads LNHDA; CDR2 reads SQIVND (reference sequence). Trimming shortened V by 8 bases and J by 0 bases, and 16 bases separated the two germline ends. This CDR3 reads CASVGAGRPNTGELFF. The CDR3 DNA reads TGTGCCAGTGTAGGGGCTGGGCGGCCGAACACCGGGGAGCTGTTTTTT.

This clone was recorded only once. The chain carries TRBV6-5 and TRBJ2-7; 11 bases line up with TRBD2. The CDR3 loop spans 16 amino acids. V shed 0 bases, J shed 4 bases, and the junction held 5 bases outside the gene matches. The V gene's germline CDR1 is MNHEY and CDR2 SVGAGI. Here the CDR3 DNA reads TGTGCCAGCAGTTACTCCGGGACTAGCGGAACGTACGAGCAGTACTTC. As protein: CASSYSGTSGTYEQYF.

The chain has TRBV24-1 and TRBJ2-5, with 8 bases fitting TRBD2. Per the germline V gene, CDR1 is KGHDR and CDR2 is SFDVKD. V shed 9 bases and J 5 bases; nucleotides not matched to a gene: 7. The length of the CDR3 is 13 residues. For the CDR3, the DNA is TGTGCCACCGCACGGGGGGGCGAGGAGACCCAGTACTTC. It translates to CATARGGEETQYF.

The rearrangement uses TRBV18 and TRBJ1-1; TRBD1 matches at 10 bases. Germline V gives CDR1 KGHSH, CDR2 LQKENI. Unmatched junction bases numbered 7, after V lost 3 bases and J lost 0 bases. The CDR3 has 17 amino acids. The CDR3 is CASSPTGGATMNTEAFF. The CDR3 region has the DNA TGTGCCAGCTCACCGACAGGGGGCGCAACCATGAACACTGAAGCTTTCTTT.

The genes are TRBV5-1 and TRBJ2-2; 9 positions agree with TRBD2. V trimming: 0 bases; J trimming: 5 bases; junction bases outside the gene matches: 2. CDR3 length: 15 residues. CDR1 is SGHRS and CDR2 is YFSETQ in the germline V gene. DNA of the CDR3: TGCGCCAGCAGCTTGGTCAGCGGGGGGACCGGGGAGCTGTTTTTT. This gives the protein CASSLVSGGTGELFF.

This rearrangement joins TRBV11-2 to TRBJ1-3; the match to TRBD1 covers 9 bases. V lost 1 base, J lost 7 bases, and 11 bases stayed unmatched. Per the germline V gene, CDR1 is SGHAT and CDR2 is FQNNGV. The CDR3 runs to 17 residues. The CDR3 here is CASSLAPGTGLGNTIYF. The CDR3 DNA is TGTGCCAGCAGCTTAGCCCCCGGGACAGGGCTTGGGAACACCATATATTTT.

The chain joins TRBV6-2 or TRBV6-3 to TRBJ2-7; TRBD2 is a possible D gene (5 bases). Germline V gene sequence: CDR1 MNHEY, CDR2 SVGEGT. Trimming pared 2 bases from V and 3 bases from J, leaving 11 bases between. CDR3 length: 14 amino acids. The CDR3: CASSYLRGGYEQYF. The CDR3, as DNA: TGTGCCAGCAGTTACCTACGGGGTGGCTACGAGCAGTACTTC.

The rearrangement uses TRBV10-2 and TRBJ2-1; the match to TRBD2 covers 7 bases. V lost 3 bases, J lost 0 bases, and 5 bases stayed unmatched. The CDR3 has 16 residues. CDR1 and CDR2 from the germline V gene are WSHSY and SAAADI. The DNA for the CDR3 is TGCGCCAGCAGTGATCCTAGCGGTTTCTCCTACAATGAGCAGTTCTTC. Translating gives CASSDPSGFSYNEQFF.

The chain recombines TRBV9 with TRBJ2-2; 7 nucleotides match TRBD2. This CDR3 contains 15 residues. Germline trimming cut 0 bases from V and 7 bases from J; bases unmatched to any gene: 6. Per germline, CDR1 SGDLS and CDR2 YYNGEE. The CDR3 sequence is CASSVVSSGIGELFF. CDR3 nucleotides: TGTGCCAGCAGCGTAGTTTCGAGCGGGATCGGGGAGCTGTTTTTT. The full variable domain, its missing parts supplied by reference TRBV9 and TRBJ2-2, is DSGVTQTPKHLITATGQRVTLRCSPRSGDLSVYWYQQSLDQGLQFLIQYYNGEERAKGNILERFSAQQFPDLHSELNLSSLELGDSALYFCASSVVSSGIGELFFGEGSRLTVL.

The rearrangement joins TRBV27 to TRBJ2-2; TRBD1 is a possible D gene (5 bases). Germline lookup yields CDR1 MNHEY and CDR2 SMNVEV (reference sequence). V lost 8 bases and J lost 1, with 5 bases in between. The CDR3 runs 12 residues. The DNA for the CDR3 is TGTGCCAGCGGACAGAACACCGGGGAGCTGTTTTTT. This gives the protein CASGQNTGELFF.

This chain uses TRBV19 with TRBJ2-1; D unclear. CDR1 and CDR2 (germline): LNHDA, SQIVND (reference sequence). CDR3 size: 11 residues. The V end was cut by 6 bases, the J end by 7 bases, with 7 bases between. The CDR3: CASSIRNEQFF. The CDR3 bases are TGTGCCAGTAGCATCAGGAATGAGCAGTTCTTC.

The CDR3 loop is CASSPLGGAEAFF. The CDR3 nucleotides are TGTGCCAGCTCACCACTGGGGGGAGCTGAAGCTTTCTTT. The rearrangement joins TRBV18 to TRBJ1-1; weak D call: TRBD1 (5 bases). The CDR3 has 13 amino acids. V was pared by 1 base and J by 6 bases, with 9 bases between. Germline loops: CDR1 KGHSH, CDR2 LQKENI. Combining the CDR3 with reference TRBV18 and TRBJ1-1 gives the whole variable domain NAGVMQNPRHLVRRRGQEARLRCSPMKGHSHVYWYRQLPEEGLKFMVYLQKENIIDESGMPKERFSAEFPKEGPSILRIQQVVRGDSAAYFCASSPLGGAEAFFGQGTRLTVV.

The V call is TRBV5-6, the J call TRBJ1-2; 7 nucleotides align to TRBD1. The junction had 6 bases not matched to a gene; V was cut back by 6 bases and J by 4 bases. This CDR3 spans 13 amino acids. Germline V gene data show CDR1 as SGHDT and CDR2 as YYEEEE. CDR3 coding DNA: TGTGCCAGCACAGACAGGGAGGGCTATGGCTACACCTTC. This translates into CASTDREGYGYTF.

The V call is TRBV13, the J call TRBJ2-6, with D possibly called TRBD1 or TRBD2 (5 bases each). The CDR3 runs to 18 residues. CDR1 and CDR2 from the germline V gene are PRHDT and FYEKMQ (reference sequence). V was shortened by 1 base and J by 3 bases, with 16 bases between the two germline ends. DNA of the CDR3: TGTGCCAGCAGCTTAGATCGGGGAAGGGGCCATGGGGCCAACGTCCTGACTTTC. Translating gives CASSLDRGRGHGANVLTF.

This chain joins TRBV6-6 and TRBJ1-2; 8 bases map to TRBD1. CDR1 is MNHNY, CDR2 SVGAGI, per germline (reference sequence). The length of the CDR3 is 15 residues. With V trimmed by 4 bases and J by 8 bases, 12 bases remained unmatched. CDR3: CASSSNRDRWSGYTF. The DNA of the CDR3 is TGTGCCAGCAGTTCCAACCGGGACAGGTGGTCGGGCTACACCTTC.

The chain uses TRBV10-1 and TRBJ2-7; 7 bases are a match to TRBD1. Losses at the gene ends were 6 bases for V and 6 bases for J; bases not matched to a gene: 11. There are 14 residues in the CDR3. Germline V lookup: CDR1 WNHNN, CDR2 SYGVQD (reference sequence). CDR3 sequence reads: CASSRDSDWPEQYF. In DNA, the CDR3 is TGCGCCAGCAGCAGGGACAGCGATTGGCCCGAGCAGTACTTC.

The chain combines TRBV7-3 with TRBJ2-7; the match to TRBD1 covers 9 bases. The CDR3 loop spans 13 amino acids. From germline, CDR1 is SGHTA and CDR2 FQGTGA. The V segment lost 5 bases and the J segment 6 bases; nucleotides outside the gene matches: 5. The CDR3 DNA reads TGTGCCAGCAGCCCACAGGGGGCGGGCGAGCAGTACTTC. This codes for CASSPQGAGEQYF.

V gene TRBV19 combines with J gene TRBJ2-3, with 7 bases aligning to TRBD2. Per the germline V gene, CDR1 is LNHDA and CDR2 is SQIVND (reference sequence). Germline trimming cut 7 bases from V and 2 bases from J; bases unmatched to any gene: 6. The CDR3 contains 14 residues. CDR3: CASTERGNTDTQYF. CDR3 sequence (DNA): TGTGCCAGTACGGAGCGGGGAAACACAGATACGCAGTATTTT. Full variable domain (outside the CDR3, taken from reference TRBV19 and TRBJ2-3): DGGITQSPKYLFRKEGQNVTLSCEQNLNHDAMYWYRQDPGQGLRLIYYSQIVNDFQKGDIAEGYSVSREKKESFPLTVTSAQKNPTAFYLCASTERGNTDTQYFGPGTRLTVL.

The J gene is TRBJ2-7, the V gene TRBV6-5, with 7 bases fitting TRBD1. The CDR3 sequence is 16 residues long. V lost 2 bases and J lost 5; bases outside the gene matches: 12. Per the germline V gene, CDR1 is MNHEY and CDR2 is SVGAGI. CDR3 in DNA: TGTGCCAGCAGTTACCATTGGAAGGGGGCGCAGGACGAGCAGTACTTC. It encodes CASSYHWKGAQDEQYF.